These 28 T cell receptor beta chains were all obtained from the same sample, sequenced in a study of glioma-infiltrating T cells after dendritic cell vaccination. TCRdb's copy holds only in-frame clones and misses some; the assay was immunoSEQ multiplex PCR. This table has about 92,000 clones, 65% to 90% appearing once. Sequencing was performed on blood, taken before dendritic cell vaccination. The receptors derive from a human donor with glioblastoma.

The chain combines TRBV19 with TRBJ2-2; 7 bases line up with TRBD2. The CDR3 spans 15 residues. CDR1 and CDR2 from the germline V gene are LNHDA and SQIVND (reference sequence). V gave up 3 bases and J gave up 5 bases; unmatched junction bases: 6. The CDR3 loop is CASSIAGVETGELFF. DNA of the CDR3: TGTGCCAGTAGTATCGCGGGAGTCGAAACCGGGGAGCTGTTTTTT.

The rearrangement links TRBV5-6 to TRBJ1-2, with 7 bases lining up with TRBD1. J was trimmed by 8 bases and V by 4 bases; bases with no gene match: 17. The CDR3 sequence is 16 residues long. Germline V gene data show CDR1 as SGHDT and CDR2 as YYEEEE. The CDR3 here is CASSKWLRQGLSGYTF. CDR3 in DNA: TGTGCCAGCAGCAAATGGCTAAGACAGGGCTTGAGCGGCTACACCTTC.

The chain carries TRBV15 and TRBJ1-2; perhaps TRBD1 as D (5 bases). Deletions cut 3 bases from V and 9 bases from J, with 17 bases between. Per the germline V gene, CDR1 is LNHNV and CDR2 is YYDKDF (reference sequence). CDR3 length: 14 residues. CDR3: CATSRERQQPSYTF. The CDR3 region has the DNA TGTGCCACCAGCAGGGAGCGACAGCAGCCCAGCTACACCTTC.

V gene TRBV2 combines with J gene TRBJ2-7, with 9 bases that match TRBD1. The ends lost 5 bases at V and 6 bases at J; junction bases unmatched: 11. Germline-derived CDR1 and CDR2 are SNHLY and FYNNEI. The CDR3 covers 15 residues. The CDR3 spells CASSSSTGGWGEQYF. The CDR3 DNA is TGTGCCAGCAGTTCCTCGACAGGGGGGTGGGGCGAGCAGTACTTC.

This rearrangement joins TRBV2 to TRBJ2-7, with D maybe TRBD2 (6 bases). Germline V gene lookup returns CDR1 SNHLY and CDR2 FYNNEI. V was pared by 8 bases and J by 6 bases, with 26 bases between. The CDR3 spans 16 residues. CDR3 DNA: TGTGCCAGCTCCCTCGGGGGTGGGGGATTGGGTAGCGAGCAGTACTTC. Its translation: CASSLGGGGLGSEQYF.

This clone was seen only a few times. The chain couples TRBV4-3 to TRBJ1-6; tentatively, D is TRBD1 (5 bases). CDR3 length: 15 amino acids. Germline CDR1 is LGHNA and CDR2 is YSLEER. V was cut by 0 bases and J by 7 bases, with 10 bases left in between. The CDR3 is CASSQENRWNSPLHF. The CDR3 DNA is TGCGCCAGCAGCCAAGAAAACAGGTGGAATTCACCCCTCCACTTT.

The rearrangement joins TRBV4-1 to TRBJ2-3; no reliable D call. The CDR3 extends over 14 amino acids. Deletions cut 4 bases from V and 2 bases from J, with 10 bases between. Per germline, CDR1 MGHRA and CDR2 YSYEKL. The CDR3 sequence is CASSPQDITDTQYF. In DNA form, the CDR3 reads TGCGCCAGCAGCCCCCAGGATATCACAGATACGCAGTATTTT.

This chain joins TRBV18 and TRBJ2-7; D unclear. V dropped 0 bases and J dropped 0 bases, with 12 bases sitting between them. The CDR3 contains 16 residues. Germline lookup yields CDR1 KGHSH and CDR2 LQKENI. The CDR3 DNA reads TGTGCCAGCTCACCACCTTGGGCAGAGAGCTCCTACGAGCAGTACTTC. It codes for CASSPPWAESSYEQYF.

The chain combines TRBV5-1 with TRBJ1-4, with 8 bases lining up with TRBD1. The V gene's germline CDR1 is SGHRS and CDR2 YFSETQ. The CDR3 has 20 amino acids. J gave up 0 bases and V 3 bases, and 16 bases lay outside the gene matches. This chain's CDR3 is CASSSGTQGGTMATNEKLFF. Written as DNA, the CDR3 is TGCGCCAGCAGCTCGGGAACACAGGGGGGGACAATGGCAACTAATGAAAAACTGTTTTTT.

This clone was seen just once. The chain has TRBV11-1 and TRBJ2-1, with 12 bases that match TRBD2. Looked up from germline, CDR1 is SGHAT and CDR2 is FQDESV (reference sequence). Trimming removed 4 bases from V and 9 bases from J; junction bases left unmatched: 16. The CDR3 covers 18 residues. DNA of the CDR3: TGTGCCAGCAGCTCAGATAGACTAGCGGGGGTCTCCGAGGGTGAGCAGTTCTTC. This translates into CASSSDRLAGVSEGEQFF.

The J gene is TRBJ2-7, the V gene TRBV5-1; 8 nucleotides align to TRBD1. CDR3 size: 14 residues. V was pared by 3 bases and J by 2 bases, with 4 bases of the junction left unmatched. CDR1 is SGHRS and CDR2 is YFSETQ in the germline V gene. The CDR3 loop is CASSYMDRAYEQYF. CDR3 nucleotides: TGCGCCAGCAGCTACATGGACAGGGCCTACGAGCAGTACTTC.

The table lists this clone with a few counts. V is TRBV5-1 and J is TRBJ2-5, with D tentatively TRBD2 (5 bases). CDR3 length: 12 amino acids. V was clipped by 6 bases and J by 7 bases, with 13 bases between them. Germline V gene sequence: CDR1 SGHRS, CDR2 YFSETQ. CDR3 sequence reads: CASKETGGTQYF. CDR3 nucleotide sequence: TGCGCCAGCAAGGAAACTGGAGGGACCCAGTACTTC.

V gene TRBV12-2 combines with J gene TRBJ1-1; TRBD1, as called in the table, went unchecked against the DNA. TRBV12-2 is annotated as a pseudogene. This CDR3 has 16 residues. In DNA form, the CDR3 reads TGTGCAAGTCGCTTAGCCTCGACAGGACCGAACACTGAAGCTTTCTTT. Translating gives CASRLASTGPNTEAFF.

CDR3 bases: TGTGCCAGCCGACAGGGGAAAGGATACGAGCAGTACTTC. Protein: CASRQGKGYEQYF. The V gene is TRBV2, the J gene TRBJ2-7; 8 nucleotides line up with TRBD1. Looked up from germline, CDR1 is SNHLY and CDR2 is FYNNEI. This CDR3 has 13 amino acids. V shed 8 bases, J shed 4 bases, and the junction held 7 bases outside the gene matches.

The chain couples TRBV6-5 to TRBJ2-7; D is perhaps TRBD2 (6 bases). Germline CDR1 is MNHEY and CDR2 is SVGAGI. CDR3 length: 16 residues. V dropped 0 bases and J dropped 3 bases, with 15 bases sitting between them. CDR3 loop: CASSYSRVSGDYEQYF. CDR3 sequence (DNA): TGTGCCAGCAGTTACTCCCGGGTTAGCGGAGACTACGAGCAGTACTTC.

The rearrangement links TRBV6-5 to TRBJ2-7, with D tentatively TRBD1 (6 bases). CDR3 length: 16 amino acids. The germline gives CDR1 MNHEY, CDR2 SVGAGI. Trimming shortened V by 3 bases and J by 5 bases, and 20 bases separated the two germline ends. This CDR3 reads CASSYHLVTGSDEQYF. CDR3 nucleotide sequence: TGTGCCAGCAGTTATCACCTAGTAACAGGGTCGGACGAGCAGTACTTC.

The chain recombines TRBV9 with TRBJ2-5; 13 bases are a match to TRBD2. The germline gives CDR1 SGDLS, CDR2 YYNGEE. This CDR3 spans 22 amino acids. Trimming took 0 bases from V and 1 from J; bases not matched to a gene: 18. CDR3 sequence: CASSVAPGGRLAGGRPQETQYF. CDR3 nucleotide sequence: TGTGCCAGCAGCGTAGCGCCAGGGGGTAGACTAGCGGGGGGACGACCCCAAGAGACCCAGTACTTC. Full variable domain (remainder filled in from reference TRBV9 and TRBJ2-5): DSGVTQTPKHLITATGQRVTLRCSPRSGDLSVYWYQQSLDQGLQFLIQYYNGEERAKGNILERFSAQQFPDLHSELNLSSLELGDSALYFCASSVAPGGRLAGGRPQETQYFGPGTRLLVL.

CDR3 DNA sequence: TGTGCCAGCACCGAGTCTAGCGGGAGGTCCTACAATGAGCAGTTCTTC. It translates to CASTESSGRSYNEQFF. The chain employs TRBV7-2 and TRBJ2-1; 11 bases are a match to TRBD2. The germline V gene encodes CDR1 SGHTA and CDR2 FQGNSA. The CDR3 is 16 residues long. V trimming: 7 bases; J trimming: 1 base; junction bases outside the gene matches: 6.

The chain employs TRBV19 and TRBJ2-5, with D possibly matching TRBD2 (7 bases). The CDR3 is made up of 15 amino acids. The germline CDR1 and CDR2 sequences are LNHDA and SQIVND (reference sequence). Trimming stripped 6 bases from V and 5 bases from J, with 19 bases between. This chain's CDR3 is CASSSPGGLGETQYF. The CDR3 DNA follows: TGTGCCAGTAGCAGCCCCGGGGGGCTCGGGGAGACCCAGTACTTC.

The rearrangement joins TRBV7-9 to TRBJ1-1; 8 nucleotides agree with TRBD1. This CDR3 contains 12 residues. Germline-derived CDR1 and CDR2 are SEHNR and FQNEAQ (reference sequence). The ends lost 4 bases at V and 7 bases at J; junction bases unmatched: 2. CDR3 coding DNA: TGTGCCAGCAGCTCTGGACAGGGTGAAGCTTTCTTT. Its translation: CASSSGQGEAFF.

This chain uses TRBV9 with TRBJ2-1; TRBD2 aligns across 9 bases. The CDR3 is made up of 18 amino acids. The germline CDR1 and CDR2 sequences are SGDLS and YYNGEE. V shed 4 bases and J 1 base; nucleotides not matched to a gene: 12. DNA for the CDR3: TGTGCCAGCAGCCCGGCCCTAGCGGGAACCTATTCCTACAATGAGCAGTTCTTC. Amino acids: CASSPALAGTYSYNEQFF.

The chain carries TRBV7-2 and TRBJ2-7, with 7 nucleotides matching TRBD1. The V and J ends lost 1 base and 1 base, in that order; junction bases with no gene match: 1. CDR3 length equals 14 residues. Germline assignment: CDR1 SGHTA and CDR2 FQGNSA. The CDR3 DNA reads TGTGCCAGCAGCTTAGGGACAGGATCCTACGAGCAGTACTTC. Translation: CASSLGTGSYEQYF.

This chain connects TRBV25-1 to TRBJ2-1; 7 bases fit TRBD2. The J segment lost 9 bases and the V segment lost 6 bases, leaving 11 bases of the junction unmatched. Germline loops: CDR1 MGHDK, CDR2 SYGVNS. The CDR3 runs 14 residues. The CDR3 nucleotides are TGTGCCAGCAGAGGTTACATAGCGGGCGCTGAGCAGTTCTTC. The encoded protein is CASRGYIAGAEQFF.

This chain connects TRBV11-1 to TRBJ2-7; D remains ambiguous. This CDR3 comprises 12 residues. V lost 2 bases and J 5 bases, leaving 7 bases between the germline ends. CDR1 is SGHAT and CDR2 is FQDESV in the germline V gene (reference sequence). CDR3 region: CASSLSVNEQYF. The CDR3 nucleotides read TGTGCCAGCAGCTTATCGGTAAACGAGCAGTACTTC.

The chain uses TRBV7-8 and TRBJ2-3; 11 nucleotides align to TRBD2. From germline, CDR1 is SGHVS and CDR2 FQNEAQ. The CDR3 spans 14 residues. Unmatched junction bases numbered 4, after V lost 3 bases and J lost 8 bases. For the CDR3, the DNA is TGTGCCAGCAGCTTTAGCGGGGGGGCGGGTACGCAGTATTTT. It translates to CASSFSGGAGTQYF.

The chain is built from TRBV2 and TRBJ2-5; D not resolved. This CDR3 has 11 residues. V was shortened by 7 bases and J by 2 bases, with 5 bases between the two germline ends. Germline-derived CDR1 and CDR2 are SNHLY and FYNNEI. CDR3 sequence reads: CASTPQETQYF. DNA of the CDR3: TGTGCCAGCACCCCACAAGAGACCCAGTACTTC.

The chain links TRBV10-3 to TRBJ2-1; D is ambiguous. This CDR3 contains 14 residues. Per the germline V gene, CDR1 is ENHRY and CDR2 is SYGVKD. V was pared by 0 bases and J by 3 bases, with 6 bases between. CDR3 protein: CAISESGVYNEQFF. In DNA, the CDR3 is TGTGCCATCAGTGAGTCCGGAGTCTACAATGAGCAGTTCTTC.

The chain employs TRBV6-1 and TRBJ1-1; D is ambiguous. There are 11 residues in the CDR3. V shed 5 bases and J shed 5 bases, with 6 bases lying between them. From germline, CDR1 is MNHNS and CDR2 SASEGT. In DNA, the CDR3 is TGTGCCAGCAGTCGCTATACTGAAGCTTTCTTT. Amino acids: CASSRYTEAFF.